This entry is about one T cell receptor beta chain. Its cognate antigen is unknown. A J-beta primer mix and a sample-barcoded 5' primer were used in a second PCR of roughly 6 to 12 cycles. Each TCR beta cDNA got a 12-nucleotide random molecular identifier. A single record per CDR3 protein comes from TCRdb applying MiXCR to the 5' RACE reads. The profile shows around 1.5 million distinct CDR3 sequences, approximately 59% of them singletons. The data originate from a study of blood T cells in healthy people across ages. Study results and limitations: As naive T cell percentage varied, TCR beta diversity correlated strongly with it.

V lost 7 bases and J 2 bases, leaving 12 bases between the germline ends. From germline, CDR1 is MNHNS and CDR2 SASEGT. This CDR3 region has 14 residues. This TCR was recovered from a man aged 18 to 30 in good health. The sequencing sample was made of blood. This chain uses TRBV6-1 with TRBJ2-1, with D possibly matching TRBD2 (7 bases). The chain's CDR3 is CASKGGVPYNEQFF. The CDR3 coding sequence is TGTGCCAGCAAGGGGGGGGTACCCTACAATGAGCAGTTCTTC.